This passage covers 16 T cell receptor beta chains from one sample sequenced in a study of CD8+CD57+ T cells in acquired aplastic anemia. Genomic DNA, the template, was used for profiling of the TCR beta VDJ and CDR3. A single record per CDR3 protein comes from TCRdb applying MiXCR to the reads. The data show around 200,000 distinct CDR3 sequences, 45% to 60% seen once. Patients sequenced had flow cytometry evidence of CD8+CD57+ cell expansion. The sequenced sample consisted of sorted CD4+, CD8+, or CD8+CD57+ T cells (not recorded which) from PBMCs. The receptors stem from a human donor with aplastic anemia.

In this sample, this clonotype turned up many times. Written as DNA, the CDR3 is TGTGCCAGTAGTATACAGGGTGGAAACACCATATATTTT. Translated: CASSIQGGNTIYF. The chain couples TRBV19 to TRBJ1-3, with D perhaps matching TRBD1 (5 bases). This CDR3 has 13 amino acids. Germline V lookup: CDR1 LNHDA, CDR2 SQIVND (reference sequence). V shed 2 bases and J shed 3 bases, with 5 bases lying between them.

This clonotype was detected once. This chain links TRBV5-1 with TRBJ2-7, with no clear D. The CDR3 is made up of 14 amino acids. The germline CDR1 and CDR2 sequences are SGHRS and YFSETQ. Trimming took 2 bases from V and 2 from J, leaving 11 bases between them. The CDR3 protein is CASSLTASAYEQYF. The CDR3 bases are TGCGCCAGCAGCTTAACCGCCAGCGCCTACGAGCAGTACTTC.

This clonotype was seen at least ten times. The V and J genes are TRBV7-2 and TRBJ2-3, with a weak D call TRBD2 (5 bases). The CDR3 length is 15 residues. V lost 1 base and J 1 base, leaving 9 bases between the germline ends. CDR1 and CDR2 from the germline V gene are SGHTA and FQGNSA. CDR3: CASSLVGERTDTQYF. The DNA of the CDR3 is TGTGCCAGCAGCTTAGTCGGGGAGCGCACAGATACGCAGTATTTT.

Here the CDR3 reads CAISAPGEDYGYTF. DNA of the CDR3: TGTGCCATCAGCGCCCCCGGGGAAGACTATGGCTACACCTTC. The V and J genes are TRBV10-3 and TRBJ1-2; D not certain. The V gene lost 6 bases and the J gene lost 3 bases, with 14 bases spanning the gap. The germline gives CDR1 ENHRY, CDR2 SYGVKD. This CDR3 has 14 amino acids.

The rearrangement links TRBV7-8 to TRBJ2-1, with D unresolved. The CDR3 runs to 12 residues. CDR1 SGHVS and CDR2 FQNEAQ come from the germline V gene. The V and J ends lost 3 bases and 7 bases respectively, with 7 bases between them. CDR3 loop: CASSFLGNEQFF. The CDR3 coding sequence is TGTGCCAGCAGCTTCCTTGGGAATGAGCAGTTCTTC.

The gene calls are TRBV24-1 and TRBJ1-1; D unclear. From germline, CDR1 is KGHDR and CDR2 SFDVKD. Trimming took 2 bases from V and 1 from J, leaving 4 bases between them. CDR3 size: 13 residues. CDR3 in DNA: TGTGCCACCAGTGATTATGGGAACACTGAAGCTTTCTTT. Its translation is CATSDYGNTEAFF.

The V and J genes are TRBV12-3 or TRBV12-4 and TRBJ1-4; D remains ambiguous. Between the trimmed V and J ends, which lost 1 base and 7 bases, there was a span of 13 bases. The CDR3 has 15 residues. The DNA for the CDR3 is TGTGCCAGCAGTTTAGGGCTGGGGTTAGTTGAAAAACTGTTTTTT. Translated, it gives CASSLGLGLVEKLFF.

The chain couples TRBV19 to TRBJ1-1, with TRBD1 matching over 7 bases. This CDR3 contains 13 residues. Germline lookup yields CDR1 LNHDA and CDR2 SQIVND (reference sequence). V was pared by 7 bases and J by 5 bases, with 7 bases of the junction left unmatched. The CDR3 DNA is TGTGCCAGTAACTGGGCAGGGGGAACTGAAGCTTTCTTT. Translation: CASNWAGGTEAFF.

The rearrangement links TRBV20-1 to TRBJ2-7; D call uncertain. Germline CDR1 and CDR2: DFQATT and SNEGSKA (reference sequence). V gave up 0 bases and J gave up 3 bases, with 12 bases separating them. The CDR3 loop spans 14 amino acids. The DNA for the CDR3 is TGCAGTGCTAGAGATTGGGCTCAAAACTACGAGCAGTACTTC. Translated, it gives CSARDWAQNYEQYF.

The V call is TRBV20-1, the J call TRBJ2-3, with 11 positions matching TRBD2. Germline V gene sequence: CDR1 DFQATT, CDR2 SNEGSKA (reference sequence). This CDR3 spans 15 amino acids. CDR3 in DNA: TGCAGGCCGACCTTAGCGGGGGGGTCCCAGAATACGCAGTATTTT. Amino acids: CRPTLAGGSQNTQYF.

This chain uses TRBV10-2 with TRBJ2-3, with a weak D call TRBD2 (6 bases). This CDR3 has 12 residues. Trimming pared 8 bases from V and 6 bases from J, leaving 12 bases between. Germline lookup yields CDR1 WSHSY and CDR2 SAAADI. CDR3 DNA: TGCGCCAGCTACGCGGGGCGTGATACGCAGTATTTT. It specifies CASYAGRDTQYF.

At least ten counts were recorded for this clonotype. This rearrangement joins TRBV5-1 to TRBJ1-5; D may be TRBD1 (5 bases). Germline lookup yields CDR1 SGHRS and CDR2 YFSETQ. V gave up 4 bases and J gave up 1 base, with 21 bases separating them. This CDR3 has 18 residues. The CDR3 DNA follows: TGCGCCAGCAGCCCCCTAAGTTGGGGGACGGAAAGCAATCAGCCCCAGCATTTT. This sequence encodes CASSPLSWGTESNQPQHF.

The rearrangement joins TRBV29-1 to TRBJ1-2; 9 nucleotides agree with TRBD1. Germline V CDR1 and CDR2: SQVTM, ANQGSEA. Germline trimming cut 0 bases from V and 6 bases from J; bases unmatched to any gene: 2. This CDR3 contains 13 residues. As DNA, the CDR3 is TGCAGCGTTGAAGACCGGGACAGGGATGGCTACACCTTC. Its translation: CSVEDRDRDGYTF.

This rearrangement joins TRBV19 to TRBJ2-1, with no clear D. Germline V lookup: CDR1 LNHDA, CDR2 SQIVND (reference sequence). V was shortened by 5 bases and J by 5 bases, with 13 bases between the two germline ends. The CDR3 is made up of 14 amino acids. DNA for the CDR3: TGTGCCAGTAGTTCCTGGACGGCCAACAATGAGCAGTTCTTC. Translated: CASSSWTANNEQFF.

As DNA, the CDR3 is TGTGCCAGCAGTGCGCCACCCGGGGGGGCCATAGGCTACACCTTC. Amino acid sequence: CASSAPPGGAIGYTF. This rearrangement joins TRBV25-1 to TRBJ1-2; TRBD1 might be the D (6 bases). Deletions cut 4 bases from V and 8 bases from J, with 20 bases between. CDR1 MGHDK and CDR2 SYGVNS come from the germline V gene. The CDR3 has 15 residues.

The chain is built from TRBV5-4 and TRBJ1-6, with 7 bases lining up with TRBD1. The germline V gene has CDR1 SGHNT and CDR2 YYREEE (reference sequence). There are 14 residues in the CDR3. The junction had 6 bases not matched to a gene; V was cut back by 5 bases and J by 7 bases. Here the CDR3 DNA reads TGTGCCAGCAGACTCGGGACAGCCAATTCACCCCTCCACTTT. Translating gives CASRLGTANSPLHF.